This T cell receptor beta chain was identified during a study of blood T cell repertoires in COVID-19 (dated by TCRdb to the early 2020s). With respect to the entire study: Collaborator samples came from the United States, Italy and Spain and covered acute and convalescent phases of COVID-19. Deeply sampled blood TCRbeta repertoires from subjects exposed to, actively infected with, or recovered from COVID-19 were included in the dataset. Where available, HLA class I and class II types were obtained from metadata supplied by the sample provider rather than from assay-based typing. The prospective study material was composed of cDNA or gDNA derived from T cells, B-cell-depleted T cells, or PBMCs. The repertoires were released in a freely available public database intended as a resource for research on the immune response to SARS-CoV-2. Sample metadata almost always included a de-identified subject ID, COVID-19 status, age in years and sex. Samples were obtained from the ongoing ImmuneRACE study (first 160 participants) and from some 1,200 subjects provided by 6 global collaborators. Findings and caveats that apply to the study as a whole: The quantity of clinical and demographic metadata differed by source and by participant and was supplied without curation.

Note on this clone: Its antigen is unknown. Per-base qualities were not stored, and no clone one base away is much larger.

The immunoSEQ Assay, a bias-controlled multiplex PCR, was used to amplify TCRbeta CDR3 regions from genomic DNA. From the authors' description of their analysis: Nucleated cell counts per sample were estimated from amplification of reference gene primers within the assay. To quantify the absolute abundance of each unique TCRbeta CDR3 rearrangement, sequence reads were collapsed and filtered. For each sample, productive Simpson clonality was calculated by taking the square root of Simpson's diversity index across productive rearrangements. TCRdb obtained this table from immuneACCESS and retained in-frame rearrangements with V and J assigned. These tables miss some clones; where compared with another copy, unresolved V genes account for less than half of the shortfall, and the remainder is unexplained. D and trimming were read from the DNA, whereas the V and J calls and clone size are those reported in that table. The sample table lists around 280,000 clones, approximately 91% of them with a count of one. Clones ranked in the top ten supply about 1.8% of the sample.

Participants in the prospective study were aged roughly 18 to 100 years, lived in 24 United States geographic areas, and enrolled through a virtual design. Cohort assignment in the prospective study relied on participant-reported clinical history from a screening survey and a study questionnaire. ImmuneRACE Cohort 3 recovered participants were defined by two consecutive negative NP/OP PCR tests, healthcare professional clearance, or symptom resolution. In the prospective study, whole blood, serum and a nasopharyngeal or oropharyngeal swab were collected from each participant by mobile phlebotomists. Prospective study participants could optionally give additional blood draws and questionnaires over an approximately 2-month period. Blood samples from the prospective study were shipped frozen or at room temperature prior to DNA extraction. V lost 2 bases and J lost 5 bases; the stretch between them is 12 bases long. Sequences LGHDT (CDR1) and YNNKEL (CDR2) are obtained from the germline V gene (reference sequence). The cysteine opens and the phenylalanine closes a CDR3 of 14 amino acids. This entry keeps only the CDR3 DNA: 42 bases, framed from base 1.

This TCR derives from a woman between 35 and 50 years old who had recovered from COVID-19. Sequencing was done on a sample of PBMCs or T cells enriched from blood (not recorded which). This receptor chain uses TRBV3-1 (or the pseudogene TRBV3-2) and TRBJ1-2; the D region possibly corresponds to TRBD1 (6 bases align). The bases read TGTGCCAGCAGCCAATATGACAGGCAATATGGCTACACCTTC. Its translation is CASSQYDRQYGYTF.